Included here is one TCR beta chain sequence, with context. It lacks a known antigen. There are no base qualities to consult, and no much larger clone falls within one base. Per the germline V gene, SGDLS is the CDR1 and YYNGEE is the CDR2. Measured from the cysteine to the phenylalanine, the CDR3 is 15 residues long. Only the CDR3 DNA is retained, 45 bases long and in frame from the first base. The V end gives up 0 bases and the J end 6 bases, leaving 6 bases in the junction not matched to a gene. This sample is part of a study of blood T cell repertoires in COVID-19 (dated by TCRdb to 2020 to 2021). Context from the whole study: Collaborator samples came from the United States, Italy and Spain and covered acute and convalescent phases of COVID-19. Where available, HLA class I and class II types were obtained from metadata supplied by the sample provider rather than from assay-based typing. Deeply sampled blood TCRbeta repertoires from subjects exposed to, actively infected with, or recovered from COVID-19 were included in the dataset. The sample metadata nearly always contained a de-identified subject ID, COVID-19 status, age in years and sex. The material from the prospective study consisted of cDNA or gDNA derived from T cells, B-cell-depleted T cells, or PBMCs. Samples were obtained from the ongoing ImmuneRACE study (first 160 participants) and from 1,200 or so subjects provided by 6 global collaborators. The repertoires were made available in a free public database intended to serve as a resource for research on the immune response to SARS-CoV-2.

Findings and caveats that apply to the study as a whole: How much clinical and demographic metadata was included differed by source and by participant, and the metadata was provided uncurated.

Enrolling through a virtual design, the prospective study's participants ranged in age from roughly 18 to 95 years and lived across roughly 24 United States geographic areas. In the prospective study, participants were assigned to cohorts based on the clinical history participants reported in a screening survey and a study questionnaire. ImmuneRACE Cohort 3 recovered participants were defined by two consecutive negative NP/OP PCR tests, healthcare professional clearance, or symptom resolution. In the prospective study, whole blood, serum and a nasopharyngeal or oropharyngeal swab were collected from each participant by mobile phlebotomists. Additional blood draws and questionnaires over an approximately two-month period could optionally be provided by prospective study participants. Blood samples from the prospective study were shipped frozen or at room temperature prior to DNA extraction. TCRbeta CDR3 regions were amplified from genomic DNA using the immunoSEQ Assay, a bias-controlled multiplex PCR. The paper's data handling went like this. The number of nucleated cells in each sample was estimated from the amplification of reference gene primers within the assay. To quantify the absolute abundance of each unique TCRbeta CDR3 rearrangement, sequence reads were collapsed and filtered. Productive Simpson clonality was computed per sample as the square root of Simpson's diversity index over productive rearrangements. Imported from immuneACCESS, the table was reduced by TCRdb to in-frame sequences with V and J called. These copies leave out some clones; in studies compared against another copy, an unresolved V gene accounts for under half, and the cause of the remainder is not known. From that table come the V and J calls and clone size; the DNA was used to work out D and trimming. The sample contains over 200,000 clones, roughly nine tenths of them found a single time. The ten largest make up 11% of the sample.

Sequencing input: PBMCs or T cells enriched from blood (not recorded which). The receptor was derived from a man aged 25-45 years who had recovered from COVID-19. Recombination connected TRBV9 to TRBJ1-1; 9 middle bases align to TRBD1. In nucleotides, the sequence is TGTGCCAGCAGCGTAGTAACAGGGGGCCGGGCTGAAGCTTTCTTT. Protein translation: CASSVVTGGRAEAFF.